Presented here are 19 T cell receptor beta chains from one specimen sequenced in a study of T cell changes during pregnancy in multiple sclerosis. Clones were sequenced by immunoSEQ multiplex PCR, and TCRdb holds only the in-frame ones, with some missing. In the table there are fewer than 25,000 clones, around 90% of which are singletons. The source material was CD4+ T cells from peripheral blood mononuclear cells, sampled in the second trimester of pregnancy. The receptors shown here come from a female donor in good health, enrolled as a control in a pregnancy study.

The chain links TRBV25-1 to TRBJ2-3, with D unresolved. This CDR3 comprises 13 residues. The germline CDR1 and CDR2 sequences are MGHDK and SYGVNS. V was shortened by 1 base and J by 4 bases, with 6 bases between the two germline ends. The CDR3 DNA reads TGTGCCAGCAGTGAATCCGGGTCAGATACGCAGTATTTT. This encodes CASSESGSDTQYF.

The V and J genes are TRBV6-5 and TRBJ1-1; a possible D gene is TRBD1 (5 bases). The V and J ends lost 5 bases and 7 bases respectively, with 8 bases between them. The CDR3 is 11 amino acids. Germline V gene lookup returns CDR1 MNHEY and CDR2 SVGAGI. The CDR3 nucleotides read TGTGCCAGCAGTAGGGGCGATGAAGCTTTCTTT. Amino acid sequence: CASSRGDEAFF.

The V call is TRBV30, the J call TRBJ2-1, with D possibly matching TRBD2 (7 bases). Per germline, CDR1 GTSNPN and CDR2 SVGIG (reference sequence). V was clipped by 0 bases and J by 8 bases, with 17 bases between them. The CDR3 is made up of 15 amino acids. DNA for the CDR3: TGTGCCTGGAGTGTAGGGGGGAGGGTCTTAGATGAGCAGTTCTTC. It encodes CAWSVGGRVLDEQFF.

V usage is TRBV5-1 and J usage is TRBJ2-7, with 10 bases fitting TRBD2. V was pared by 5 bases and J by 3 bases, with 5 bases of the junction left unmatched. The germline CDR1 and CDR2 sequences are SGHRS and YFSETQ. This CDR3 comprises 14 residues. CDR3 protein: CASSPAGGNYEQYF. The CDR3 DNA follows: TGCGCCAGCAGTCCAGCGGGAGGGAACTACGAGCAGTACTTC.

V and J are TRBV10-3 and TRBJ1-5, with 7 positions matching TRBD1. Unmatched junction bases numbered 7, after V lost 8 bases and J lost 6 bases. This CDR3 contains 13 residues. CDR1 and CDR2 from the germline V gene are ENHRY and SYGVKD. The CDR3 sequence: CAILEGAGQPQHF. CDR3 nucleotide sequence: TGTGCCATCCTCGAGGGGGCGGGTCAGCCCCAGCATTTT.

This clone has only one observation. V usage is TRBV9 and J usage is TRBJ2-1; 9 nucleotides line up with TRBD2. The CDR3 sequence is 12 residues long. Germline V gene sequence: CDR1 SGDLS, CDR2 YYNGEE. Trimming at V came to 4 bases and at J to 13 bases, leaving 6 bases not matched to a gene. For the CDR3, the DNA is TGTGCCAGCAGCCCCACGGGACTAGCTCAGTTCTTC. The encoded protein is CASSPTGLAQFF.

The chain is built from TRBV11-3 and TRBJ2-3; D unresolved. The CDR3 runs to 15 residues. Germline CDR1 SGHNT, CDR2 YENEEA. Between the trimmed V and J ends, which lost 3 bases and 4 bases, there was a span of 14 bases. This CDR3 reads CASSLSPGAADTQYF. In nucleotides, the CDR3 is TGTGCCAGCAGCTTGTCTCCCGGAGCCGCAGATACGCAGTATTTT.

The J gene is TRBJ1-4, the V gene TRBV4-2; no clear D gene. V lost 6 bases and J 5 bases, leaving 4 bases between the germline ends. This CDR3 contains 11 residues. CDR1 LGHNA and CDR2 YNFKEQ come from the germline V gene. The CDR3 bases are TGTGCCAGCAGGTTAAATGAAAAACTGTTTTTT. It is translated as CASRLNEKLFF.

In this sample, this clone is medium-sized. The gene calls are TRBV27 and TRBJ2-4; TRBD1 aligns across 11 bases. This CDR3 has 13 amino acids. Germline lookup yields CDR1 MNHEY and CDR2 SMNVEV (reference sequence). The junction had 4 bases not matched to a gene; V was cut back by 4 bases and J by 11 bases. In nucleotides, the CDR3 is TGTGCCAGCAGTTCAACGGGACAGGGGGTTCAGTACTTC. It is translated as CASSSTGQGVQYF.

The chain joins TRBV6-6 to TRBJ2-1; 10 nucleotides match TRBD2. The germline V gene encodes CDR1 MNHNY and CDR2 SVGAGI (reference sequence). The V segment lost 6 bases and the J segment 3 bases; nucleotides outside the gene matches: 8. The CDR3 is made up of 16 amino acids. CDR3 sequence (DNA): TGTGCCAGCAGCCCCGCCACTAGCGGGATCTACAATGAGCAGTTCTTC. This gives the protein CASSPATSGIYNEQFF.

J is TRBJ1-5 and V is TRBV28; D uncertain. CDR1 and CDR2 (germline): MDHEN, SYDVKM. The V end lost 0 bases, the J end lost 0 bases, and 12 bases lay between the germline ends. The CDR3 spans 17 residues. The DNA of the CDR3 is TGTGCCAGCAGTTTATGGGGCGGGGAATATAGCAATCAGCCCCAGCATTTT. It codes for CASSLWGGEYSNQPQHF.

This clone showed up just once. The chain couples TRBV5-4 to TRBJ2-3; TRBD2 matches at 8 bases. The CDR3 consists of 17 residues. The germline V gene encodes CDR1 SGHNT and CDR2 YYREEE (reference sequence). Trimming removed 4 bases from V and 0 bases from J; junction bases left unmatched: 10. The CDR3 nucleotides are TGTGCCAGCAGCCTCCACCCACTAGCGGCTAGCACAGATACGCAGTATTTT. Encoded protein: CASSLHPLAASTDTQYF. Filled out from reference TRBV5-4 and TRBJ2-3, the complete variable domain reads ETGVTQSPTHLIKTRGQQVTLRCSSQSGHNTVSWYQQALGQGPQFIFQYYREEENGRGNFPPRFSGLQFPNYSSELNVNALELDDSALYLCASSLHPLAASTDTQYFGPGTRLTVL.

The chain links TRBV6-5 to TRBJ2-3; D is uncertain. Germline loops: CDR1 MNHEY, CDR2 SVGAGI. The CDR3 is 12 amino acids. Trimming pared 5 bases from V and 7 bases from J, leaving 10 bases between. CDR3 in amino acids: CASSPRLNTQYF. CDR3 nucleotide sequence: TGTGCCAGCAGTCCCAGATTAAATACGCAGTATTTT.

This clone came up once. The chain combines TRBV5-5 with TRBJ1-6, with a tentative D call TRBD1 (5 bases). The CDR3 is 14 amino acids. The germline CDR1 and CDR2 sequences are SGHKS and YYEKEE (reference sequence). The ends were cut back, 2 bases at V and 8 bases at J, with 11 bases in the middle. CDR3 in amino acids: CASSFVQVDSPLHF. The CDR3 nucleotides read TGTGCCAGCAGCTTTGTACAGGTAGATTCACCCCTCCACTTT.

This clone is labeled as medium-sized (0.01 to 0.1%). The genes are TRBV4-1 and TRBJ2-2, with TRBD2 matching over 12 bases. This CDR3 has 17 residues. Germline V gives CDR1 MGHRA, CDR2 YSYEKL. V lost 4 bases to trimming and J lost 4 bases; unmatched junction nucleotides: 7. CDR3 region: CASSPPGLAGITGELFF. For the CDR3, the DNA is TGCGCCAGCAGCCCGCCCGGACTAGCGGGAATCACCGGGGAGCTGTTTTTT.

The genes are TRBV15 and TRBJ1-1, with a weak D call TRBD1 (6 bases). The CDR3 is made up of 15 amino acids. The V gene lost 4 bases and the J gene lost 0 bases, with 12 bases spanning the gap. The germline CDR1 and CDR2 sequences are LNHNV and YYDKDF (reference sequence). The CDR3 here is CATSKYRVVNTEAFF. The DNA of the CDR3 is TGTGCCACCAGCAAGTACAGGGTGGTGAACACTGAAGCTTTCTTT.

This chain connects TRBV19 to TRBJ2-7, with 9 bases lining up with TRBD1. Unmatched junction bases numbered 4, after V lost 5 bases and J lost 2 bases. The V gene's germline CDR1 is LNHDA and CDR2 SQIVND (reference sequence). This CDR3 is 14 amino acids long. DNA of the CDR3: TGTGCCAGTAGTTTTGGGGACAGGGCCTACGAGCAGTACTTC. Amino acid sequence: CASSFGDRAYEQYF.

The chain carries TRBV11-3 and TRBJ2-1; tentative D call: TRBD1 (6 bases). Looked up from germline, CDR1 is SGHNT and CDR2 is YENEEA. V lost 5 bases and J lost 3, with 11 bases in between. The CDR3 is 14 amino acids. The CDR3 region is CASSRDTDYNEQFF. The CDR3 DNA reads TGTGCCAGCAGCCGGGACACGGACTACAATGAGCAGTTCTTC. Full variable domain (missing parts from reference TRBV11-3 and TRBJ2-1): EAGVVQSPRYKIIEKKQPVAFWCNPISGHNTLYWYLQNLGQGPELLIRYENEEAVDDSQLPKDRFSAERLKGVDSTLKIQPAELGDSAVYLCASSRDTDYNEQFFGPGTRLTVL.

This clone was seen a handful of times. This chain uses TRBV29-1 with TRBJ2-2; TRBD1 is a possible D gene (5 bases). This CDR3 has 13 amino acids. Deletions cut 6 bases from V and 4 bases from J, with 12 bases between. Looked up from germline, CDR1 is SQVTM and CDR2 is ANQGSEA. The CDR3 DNA is TGCAGCGTAGGCTCAGGGCGCACCGGGGAGCTGTTTTTT. It specifies CSVGSGRTGELFF.